This T cell receptor (beta chain) was retrieved from a study of T cells in Graves' hyperthyroidism and ophthalmopathy. V was clipped by 6 bases and J by 5 bases; unmatched bases: 6. The CDR3 consists of 15 residues. The germline gives CDR1 ENHRY, CDR2 SYGVKD. This clonotype occurred many times. The hyperthyroidism was newly diagnosed and had lasted under 2 months; the patients were aged 18 to 65. A sample of blood taken at first hyperthyroidism diagnosis preceded any ophthalmopathy symptoms. Template material for amplifying TCR beta CDR3 regions consisted of RNA transcripts. Using the HTBI primer set, a first-round RT-PCR was run on the TCR CDR3. TCRdb reprocessed the multiplex PCR reads via MiXCR and lists one record per CDR3 protein. Seen here are about 280,000 distinct CDR3 sequences, less than 30% observed once, and the top ten hold about 30%.

The sample consisted of blood. This sequence was found in a man aged 35 to 55 with Graves' hyperthyroidism that later progressed to Graves' ophthalmopathy. V usage is TRBV10-3 and J usage is TRBJ2-2; 10 bases match TRBD2. The CDR3 loop reads CAIRGLAGVTGELFF. In DNA, the CDR3 is TGTGCCATCAGGGGGCTAGCGGGAGTGACCGGGGAGCTGTTTTTT.